Listed below are T cell receptor beta chains from one sample, sequenced in a study of blood T cell repertoires in COVID-19. The assay was immunoSEQ multiplex PCR, and TCRdb's table has in-frame clones only and misses some. The sample holds 200,000 to 250,000 clones, about nine tenths seen once. The sample taken for sequencing was peripheral blood. The source is a woman aged 25 to 39 with COVID-19, enrolled during active disease. Each CDR3 is given with its conserved first and last residue. Fields, in order: V gene, clone size, J gene, D gene, CDR3 protein, CDR3 DNA. D genes are given only for firm matches. Clone size is not always given. Where it is, it says once, few, many or a class for expanded clones.

TRBV7-8	NA	TRBJ2-5	NA	CASSPTRGRETQYF	TGTGCCAGCAGCCCAACCCGGGGTCGGGAGACCCAGTACTTC
TRBV7-2	NA	TRBJ2-1	NA	CASSSFRDSLREGQFF	TGTGCCAGCAGCTCATTCCGCGATAGCCTCCGAGAAGGGCAGTTCTTC
TRBV6-5	NA	TRBJ2-2	NA	CASSPLASYTGELFF	TGTGCCAGCAGTCCGCTAGCGAGCTACACCGGGGAGCTGTTTTTT
TRBV30	NA	TRBJ1-1	NA	CAWSIGGYTEAFF	TGTGCCTGGAGTATCGGGGGTTACACTGAAGCTTTCTTT
TRBV10-1	NA	TRBJ2-1	TRBD2	CASSESTKGPGRNEQFF	TGCGCCAGCAGTGAGTCGACAAAGGGGCCCGGGAGGAATGAGCAGTTCTTC
TRBV15	NA	TRBJ2-5	NA	CATSRAAEETQYF	TGTGCCACCAGCAGAGCAGCGGAAGAGACCCAGTACTTC
TRBV6-4	few	TRBJ2-5	TRBD2	CASSKTSGAVETQYF	TGTGCCAGCAGTAAGACTAGCGGAGCCGTGGAGACCCAGTACTTC
TRBV21-1	NA	TRBJ1-5	NA	CASSKAFGLGQPQHF	TGTGCCAGCAGCAAAGCTTTCGGGTTAGGTCAGCCCCAGCATTTT
TRBV7-8	NA	TRBJ2-1	TRBD2	CASSLASSGPTDEQFF	TGTGCCAGCAGCTTAGCGTCTAGCGGTCCGACAGATGAGCAGTTCTTC
TRBV11-3	NA	TRBJ1-5	TRBD1	CASSRGQGGNQPQHF	TGTGCCAGCAGCCGAGGACAGGGAGGCAATCAGCCCCAGCATTTT
TRBV7-2	NA	TRBJ1-2	NA	CASSVDSSLYYGYTF	TGTGCCAGCAGCGTTGACAGTTCTCTTTACTATGGCTACACCTTC
TRBV15	once	TRBJ1-5	NA	CATSRTSTIAQPQHF	TGTGCCACCAGCAGAACATCCACTATCGCTCAGCCCCAGCATTTT
TRBV21-1	NA	TRBJ2-3	NA	CASSKAGPKGVDTQYF	TGTGCCAGCAGCAAAGCGGGACCCAAGGGGGTAGATACGCAGTATTTT
TRBV5-1	NA	TRBJ1-1	NA	CASSLGQRTEAFF	TGCGCCAGCAGCTTGGGACAGCGCACTGAAGCTTTCTTT
TRBV29-1	NA	TRBJ2-1	NA	CSVESVAGSYHNEQFF	TGCAGCGTTGAATCGGTGGCAGGGTCCTATCACAATGAGCAGTTCTTC
TRBV27	few	TRBJ1-4	TRBD1	CASSLLPGQGIEKLFF	TGTGCCAGCAGTTTACTCCCGGGACAGGGGATAGAAAAACTGTTTTTT
TRBV25-1	NA	TRBJ1-5	TRBD1	CASLTGGELYSNQPQHF	TGTGCCAGCTTGACAGGGGGCGAACTCTATAGCAATCAGCCCCAGCATTTT
TRBV3-1/TRBV3-2	NA	TRBJ2-3	TRBD2	CASSPFKGIAGGHHTQYF	TGTGCCAGCAGCCCTTTCAAGGGAATAGCGGGGGGCCATCATACGCAGTATTTT
TRBV19	NA	TRBJ2-1	NA	CASSIGGLNEQFF	TGTGCCAGTAGTATTGGCGGCCTCAATGAGCAGTTCTTC
TRBV13	once	TRBJ2-5	TRBD2	CASSQRTSGSQETQYF	TGTGCCAGCAGCCAAAGGACTAGCGGGAGCCAAGAGACCCAGTACTTC
TRBV19	once	TRBJ2-5	NA	CASSIGVRASTRRETQYF	TGTGCCAGTAGTATAGGGGTTAGGGCATCTACTAGAAGGGAGACCCAGTACTTC
TRBV21-1	NA	TRBJ1-4	NA	CASSKSENREGSEKLFF	TGTGCCAGCAGCAAATCGGAAAACAGGGAAGGGAGTGAAAAACTGTTTTTT
TRBV7-7	NA	TRBJ2-5	NA	CASSLALAGQETQYF	TGTGCTAGCAGCTTAGCCTTGGCAGGGCAAGAGACCCAGTACTTC
TRBV6-5	NA	TRBJ2-3	NA	CASNPGASLTDTQYF	TGTGCCAGCAACCCTGGGGCTTCTCTCACAGATACGCAGTATTTT
TRBV19	few	TRBJ1-5	NA	CASSIATGGGGNQPQHF	TGTGCCAGTAGTATAGCCACGGGAGGAGGGGGCAATCAGCCCCAGCATTTT
TRBV27	NA	TRBJ2-1	TRBD2	CASSWPSGQGEQFF	TGTGCCAGCAGTTGGCCTAGCGGTCAGGGTGAGCAGTTCTTC
TRBV6-5	NA	TRBJ1-6	TRBD1	CASSYRDSSNSPLHF	TGTGCCAGCAGTTACAGGGACAGTTCAAATTCACCCCTCCACTTT
TRBV29-1	few	TRBJ1-2	TRBD1	CSVGQGIDYGYTF	TGCAGCGTCGGACAGGGGATCGACTATGGCTACACCTTC
TRBV7-9	few	TRBJ1-1	TRBD1	CASSPGGLVNTEAFF	TGTGCCAGCAGCCCAGGGGGCTTAGTGAACACTGAAGCTTTCTTT
TRBV5-8	NA	TRBJ1-2	NA	CASTFGAFSANYGYTF	TGTGCCAGCACATTTGGGGCTTTCTCGGCTAACTATGGCTACACCTTC
TRBV7-2	NA	TRBJ1-5	NA	CASSLPGQGPRPQHF	TGTGCCAGCAGCTTGCCGGGACAAGGGCCCCGGCCCCAGCATTTT
TRBV7-2	NA	TRBJ2-6	TRBD1	CASSLAIRGQLSGANVLTF	TGTGCCAGCAGCTTAGCGATTCGGGGACAGCTCTCTGGGGCCAACGTCCTGACTTTC
TRBV5-1	NA	TRBJ2-7	TRBD2	CASSLFTWRGGFSYEQYF	TGCGCCAGCAGCTTGTTCACCTGGCGGGGGGGCTTCTCCTACGAGCAGTACTTC
TRBV7-8	NA	TRBJ1-1	NA	CASSLVGVLNTEAFF	TGTGCCAGCAGCTTAGTCGGGGTACTGAACACTGAAGCTTTCTTT
TRBV3-1/TRBV3-2	NA	TRBJ1-2	TRBD1	CASSQEDRGRYYGYTF	TGTGCCAGCAGCCAAGAAGACAGGGGTAGATACTATGGCTACACCTTC
TRBV19	once	TRBJ2-5	NA	CASSRARDTQYQETQYF	TGTGCCAGTAGCAGGGCCCGGGACACCCAGTACCAAGAGACCCAGTACTTC
TRBV7-2	once	TRBJ2-2	NA	CASRGEANTGELFF	TGTGCCAGCAGGGGAGAGGCGAACACCGGGGAGCTGTTTTTT
TRBV7-2	NA	TRBJ2-5	TRBD2	CASSSDRLAEYF	TGTGCCAGCAGCTCCGATCGACTAGCGGAGTACTTC
TRBV10-1	NA	TRBJ2-1	TRBD2	CATSAGTTNEQFF	TGCGCCACTTCGGCCGGGACTACCAATGAGCAGTTCTTC
TRBV13	NA	TRBJ2-3	NA	CASRLLGGWTDTQYF	TGTGCCAGCAGGCTTCTTGGGGGGTGGACAGATACGCAGTATTTT
TRBV15	NA	TRBJ2-7	NA	CATSRDYSYEQYF	TGTGCCACCAGCAGAGATTACAGCTACGAGCAGTACTTC
TRBV3-1/TRBV3-2	NA	TRBJ2-5	NA	CASSQDLRGRKTQYF	TGTGCCAGCAGCCAAGATCTGCGGGGCCGAAAGACCCAGTACTTC
TRBV2	NA	TRBJ2-1	TRBD2	CASSVGLAGGNEQFF	TGTGCCAGCAGTGTTGGACTAGCGGGAGGCAATGAGCAGTTCTTC